The sequence of this T cell receptor beta chain was determined in a study of cytomegalovirus exposure and HLA in healthy donors. Overall study context: Out of approximately 400 genotyped donors, about 80% belonged to the Caucasian-associated ancestry cluster.

Between the trimmed V and J ends, which lost 0 bases and 8 bases, there was a span of 15 bases. Per the germline V gene, CDR1 is SGDLS and CDR2 is YYNGEE. The CDR3 has 15 amino acids. PCR employed 60 Vbeta and 13 Jbeta primers. Assay used: immunoSEQ multiplex PCR; TCRdb lists only in-frame clones, some missing. The table records 100,000 to 150,000 clones, about 80% of them present only once. The chain uses TRBV9 and TRBJ2-1; tentative D call: TRBD1 (5 bases). What was sequenced was PBMCs. This receptor was taken from a man aged 40-49 years in good health and CMV-seronegative. CDR3 DNA sequence: TGTGCCAGCAGCGTAGGCGGATCCAGGGCCGATGAGCAGTTCTTC. This translates into CASSVGGSRADEQFF.